This T cell receptor (beta chain) was sequenced in a study of blood T cells in healthy people across ages. General study findings and limits: Roughly linearly, TCR beta diversity per million T cells fell as age increased.

The second PCR ran about 6 to 11 cycles with a sample-barcoded 5' primer and J-beta primers. A template-switch adaptor with 12 random nucleotides tagged each cDNA molecule. TCRdb reanalysed the 5' RACE reads using MiXCR and keeps one entry per CDR3 protein. This repertoire shows hundreds of thousands of distinct CDR3 sequences, approximately 48% found once; its top ten account for approximately 20%. Deletions cut 6 bases from V and 12 bases from J, with 14 bases between. The CDR3 is 12 residues long. Turning to this clonotype: Antigen specificity is unknown.

This clonotype was sampled from a man aged 55 to 70 in good health. Input material: blood. V is TRBV12-3 or TRBV12-4 and J is TRBJ2-2; D is perhaps TRBD1 (6 bases). The chain's CDR3 is CASSPGGGQLFF. DNA for the CDR3: TGTGCCAGCAGCCCCGGTGGGGGCCAGCTGTTTTTT.